This T cell receptor (beta chain) was profiled in a study of shared clonotypes between healthy human individuals (TCRdb year 2020). Background on the whole study: The cohort comprised a couple of women and a few men aged 18 to 49 years. Libraries were prepared and TCR repertoires were sequenced by different laboratories using diverse techniques, in order to increase sequencing depth and limit assay-specific biases. Between about 0.85 and 9.5 billion PBMCs per donor were obtained by leukapheresis. Blood TCR repertoires of a handful of healthy adults were deeply sequenced to estimate repertoire size and the extent of clonotype sharing between individuals. For each donor, three plates each were used for CD4 naive and CD4 memory, two plates were used for CD8 naive, and one plate was used for CD8 memory. Paper-wide results and their limitations: Sampling was restricted to blood, and TCR repertoires in tissues likely differ from the TCR repertoires found in blood. Larger estimated clonotype richness was generally found for naive subsets than for memory subsets. Incomplete sequencing was indicated by rarefaction of sorted-subset datasets, despite the large sequencing depth. Compared with non-shared clonotypes, the clonotypes found in all four sorted-subset donors had higher generation probabilities. The small number of donors limited the genetic and exposure-history diversity represented. Across a handful of donors, about 5.2% of naive CD4, approximately 3.6% of naive CD8, 2.3% of memory CD4, and 0.4% of memory CD8 clonotypes were shared. Pairwise subsampling indicated that sequencing depth was expected to affect the degree of clonotype sharing among donors.

Using the deep immunoSEQ assay, multiplex PCR amplified TCR CDR3 regions from genomic DNA. Extracted genomic DNA from each cell subset was spread evenly across all wells of several immunoSEQ 96-well plates, with each plate serving as a replicate. For sorted subsets, roughly 190 ng of genomic DNA, equivalent to 30,000 or so T cell genomes, went into each replicate PCR. Purified libraries were measured with a Qubit 3.0 fluorometer, size-checked on a Bioanalyzer 2100, and measured again with the KAPA Library Quantification kit. Every immunoSEQ 96-well plate was sequenced on a dedicated single-read 150-cycle Illumina NextSeq 550 flow cell. From the authors' description of their analysis: The immunoSEQ output contained only junctional sequences without quality scores, so filtering could not match that applied to full-length reads. To assign V/J genes and CDR3, sequences were annotated using PyIR, a Python wrapper for IgBLAST v1.9, with IMGT germline references. Reads were removed for weak V/J assignments (E-value above 1e-6), missing CDR3, stop codons, out-of-frame junctions, or ambiguous translated residues. V3J clonotypes were defined by identical inferred V gene, J gene, and CDR3 amino acid sequence. The percentage overlap between two repertoires was calculated by dividing the number of shared unique clonotypes by the size of the smaller repertoire. Three approaches were used to assess repertoire richness: RTK rarefaction, the Chao1 estimator, and Recon v2.1 estimates of unobserved clonotypes. Generation probabilities for all TCRbeta clonotypes obtained by the gDNA method from a handful of donors were computed using OLGA. TCRdb's version of the immuneACCESS table is confined to in-frame rearrangements and falls short of the full clone set. An unresolved V gene accounts for under half of the shortfall where checked; the remainder is of unknown origin. That table furnishes V, J and clone size, whereas the DNA furnished D and trimming. Present in this sample are about 100,000 clones, 68% of which were seen just once. The ten largest clones represent approximately 25% of the sample.

Note on this clone: It lacks a known antigen. There are no base qualities to consult, and no much larger clone falls within one base.

Donors were healthy HIV-negative adults with no recently reported acute infections or vaccinations. Every donor was a Caucasian adult living in Nashville, Tennessee, USA. The CD8 memory samples were a combination of magnetically selected CD45RO+ cells and CCR7-negative CD45RA+ effector memory (TemRA) cells. Blood was obtained by leukapheresis, after which PBMCs were separated by Ficoll-Histopaque density gradient centrifugation and cryopreserved in liquid nitrogen vapor phase. Analytical flow cytometry was used to check the purity and quantity of each magnetically sorted T cell population. Genomic DNA was isolated from every sorted fraction and measured by UV absorbance on a Nanodrop 2000c. CDR1 SGHVS and CDR2 FNYEAQ are derived from the germline V gene. Its CDR3 holds 16 amino acids, cysteine through phenylalanine. Just the 48-base CDR3 DNA is kept, in frame starting at base 1. The V end loses 0 bases and the J end loses 6 bases, and a stretch of 18 bases separates them.

The sequence joins TRBV7-6 to TRBJ2-7; a tentative D match to TRBD1 spans 6 bases. Sequenced: memory CD8+ T cells sorted from blood. The sample's cell subset or site label is to be understood as: CD45RO+ cells pooled with CCR7-negative TemRA cells. This TCR derives from a woman under 40 in good health. The CDR3: CASSLALWQGIAEQYF. The nucleotide sequence is given as TGTGCCAGCAGCTTAGCTCTTTGGCAGGGGATCGCCGAGCAGTACTTC.